The 29 T cell receptor beta chains listed next were all sequenced from one sample in a study of blood T cell repertoires in COVID-19. The assay was immunoSEQ multiplex PCR, and TCRdb's table has in-frame clones only and misses some. The table has some 120,000 clones, 70% to 80% seen once. The sample comprised peripheral blood. The receptors derive from a human donor in a cohort sampled during active COVID-19.

V gene TRBV9 combines with J gene TRBJ2-4, with 8 bases aligning to TRBD1. The CDR3 is 16 amino acids. Trimming cost V 2 bases and J 5 bases; bases outside gene matches: 9. CDR1 and CDR2 from the germline V gene are SGDLS and YYNGEE. Here the CDR3 DNA reads TGTGCCAGCAGCGTTCATTGGACAGGGCGAGAAAACATTCAGTACTTC. It is translated as CASSVHWTGRENIQYF.

This clone has a handful of counts. This chain uses TRBV28 with TRBJ1-5; maybe TRBD1 (6 bases). Trimming left V 3 bases short and J 4 bases short, with 10 bases between. The CDR3 extends over 14 amino acids. CDR1 MDHEN and CDR2 SYDVKM come from the germline V gene. The CDR3, as DNA: TGTGCCAGCAGTTTCATCACAGGGAATCAGCCCCAGCATTTT. This gives the protein CASSFITGNQPQHF. The variable domain in full, with the rest retrieved from reference TRBV28 and TRBJ1-5, is DVKVTQSSRYLVKRTGEKVFLECVQDMDHENMFWYRQDPGLGLRLIYFSYDVKMKEKGDIPEGYSVSREKKERFSLILESASTNQTSMYLCASSFITGNQPQHFGDGTRLSIL.

CDR3 amino acids: CASSVRSDRDRVWRETQYF. The CDR3 coding sequence is TGTGCCAGCAGCGTACGATCCGATCGGGACAGGGTATGGCGAGAGACCCAGTACTTC. This sequence joins TRBV14 and TRBJ2-5; the match to TRBD1 covers 9 bases. CDR3 size: 19 residues. From germline, CDR1 is SGHDN and CDR2 FVKESK. V was clipped by 5 bases and J by 4 bases; unmatched bases: 20. The whole variable domain, remainder taken from reference TRBV14 and TRBJ2-5, is EAGVTQFPSHSVIEKGQTVTLRCDPISGHDNLYWYRRVMGKEIKFLLHFVKESKQDESGMPNNRFLAERTGGTYSTLKVQPAELEDSGVYFCASSVRSDRDRVWRETQYFGPGTRLLVL.

This clone showed up just once. CDR3 amino acids: CASSLQPGVPRRTEAFF. The DNA of the CDR3 is TGTGCCAGCAGCTTACAACCGGGGGTCCCACGGCGCACTGAAGCTTTCTTT. This chain uses TRBV7-2 with TRBJ1-1; tentative D call: TRBD1 (5 bases). The CDR3 totals 17 residues. Germline lookup yields CDR1 SGHTA and CDR2 FQGNSA. The V end was cut by 2 bases, the J end by 4 bases, with 20 bases between.

The chain recombines TRBV28 with TRBJ2-5, with TRBD2 matching 7 bases. Germline V gene lookup returns CDR1 MDHEN and CDR2 SYDVKM. There are 15 residues in the CDR3. Losses at the gene ends were 5 bases for V and 4 bases for J; bases not matched to a gene: 10. Written as DNA, the CDR3 is TGTGCCAGCAGTGGGACTAATTCAGCTCTAGAGACCCAGTACTTC. Its protein product is CASSGTNSALETQYF.

This chain joins TRBV30 and TRBJ2-2, with 9 bases matching TRBD1. The V gene's germline CDR1 is GTSNPN and CDR2 SVGIG (reference sequence). There are 14 residues in the CDR3. As DNA, the CDR3 is TGTGCGCAACGGACAGGGGTAAACACCGGGGAGCTGTTTTTT. Translated: CAQRTGVNTGELFF.

The genes are TRBV11-1 and TRBJ1-1; 7 bases agree with TRBD1. V shed 3 bases, J shed 7 bases, and the junction held 8 bases outside the gene matches. The CDR3 has 14 residues. The germline V gene has CDR1 SGHAT and CDR2 FQDESV (reference sequence). The CDR3 nucleotides read TGTGCCAGCAGCTTTTCTCAGGGGGTTGGTGAAGCTTTCTTT. This gives the protein CASSFSQGVGEAFF.

The chain carries TRBV20-1 and TRBJ1-1; TRBD1 might be the D (5 bases). Germline loops: CDR1 DFQATT, CDR2 SNEGSKA (reference sequence). This CDR3 comprises 11 residues. CDR3 in DNA: TGCAGGTGTGGGGCCAGCACTGAAGCTTTCTTT. It specifies CRCGASTEAFF.

V usage is TRBV6-5 and J usage is TRBJ2-1; 10 bases are shared with TRBD2. The germline gives CDR1 MNHEY, CDR2 SVGAGI. The CDR3 contains 15 residues. V dropped 10 bases and J dropped 7; count of bases not matched to a gene: 13. The CDR3 DNA reads TGTGCCACCTGGGACAGCGGGGGGGTAACAAATGAGCAGTTCTTC. Protein: CATWDSGGVTNEQFF.

This chain uses TRBV5-8 with TRBJ2-3, with D unresolved. CDR1 is SGHTS, CDR2 YDEGEE, per germline. CDR3 size: 14 residues. The V and J ends lost 4 bases and 5 bases respectively, with 14 bases between them. CDR3 DNA sequence: TGTGCCAGCAGCCGGAGTCAATTTGAAGATACGCAGTATTTT. It encodes CASSRSQFEDTQYF.

This rearrangement joins TRBV27 to TRBJ2-7, with D unresolved. The germline V gene encodes CDR1 MNHEY and CDR2 SMNVEV (reference sequence). The CDR3 spans 15 residues. V was clipped by 5 bases and J by 6 bases, with 20 bases between them. The CDR3 DNA is TGTGCCAGCAGTCGTCCCTCCCCTTCTCTCTCCGAGCAGTACTTC. Protein product: CASSRPSPSLSEQYF.

The chain carries TRBV10-3 and TRBJ2-5, with 10 bases aligning to TRBD1. With 9 bases clipped from V and 4 bases from J, the junction kept 5 bases outside the gene matches. This CDR3 is 13 amino acids long. Germline lookup yields CDR1 ENHRY and CDR2 SYGVKD. CDR3 amino acids: CAMRQGAGETQYF. The CDR3 nucleotides are TGTGCCATGAGACAGGGGGCAGGAGAGACCCAGTACTTC.

The chain employs TRBV7-9 and TRBJ1-1, with D hard to call. The germline gives CDR1 SEHNR, CDR2 FQNEAQ (reference sequence). Trimming stripped 2 bases from V and 0 bases from J, with 7 bases between. The CDR3 has 14 amino acids. The CDR3 loop reads CASSLRGMNTEAFF. The CDR3 nucleotides read TGTGCCAGCAGCTTACGGGGAATGAACACTGAAGCTTTCTTT. The whole variable domain, remainder taken from reference TRBV7-9 and TRBJ1-1, is DTGVSQNPRHKITKRGQNVTFRCDPISEHNRLYWYRQTLGQGPEFLTYFQNEAQLEKSRLLSDRFSAERPKGSFSTLEIQRTEQGDSAMYLCASSLRGMNTEAFFGQGTRLTVV.

The chain combines TRBV21-1 with TRBJ1-1; TRBD1, as called in the table, went unchecked against the DNA. TRBV21-1 is an annotated pseudogene. This CDR3 comprises 15 residues. The CDR3 loop is CASSKAAGRGTEAFF. The CDR3 DNA reads as TGTGCCAGCAGCAAAGCTGCAGGTAGGGGCACTGAAGCTTTCTTT.

The chain employs TRBV7-3 and TRBJ2-1; 8 nucleotides line up with TRBD2. This CDR3 has 16 amino acids. Germline CDR1 is SGHTA and CDR2 is FQGTGA. The ends lost 5 bases at V and 0 bases at J; junction bases unmatched: 6. CDR3: CASSQMSGGSYNEQFF. The DNA of the CDR3 is TGTGCCAGCAGCCAAATGAGCGGGGGCTCCTACAATGAGCAGTTCTTC.

The chain links TRBV28 to TRBJ2-7, with a weak D call TRBD1 (6 bases). CDR1 and CDR2 from the germline V gene are MDHEN and SYDVKM. This CDR3 spans 12 amino acids. Deletions cut 6 bases from V and 7 bases from J, with 13 bases between. The CDR3 DNA reads TGTGCCAGCAGCAACAGGGTGGAGGAGCAGTACTTC. Amino acids: CASSNRVEEQYF.

The chain employs TRBV27 and TRBJ2-7; 8 nucleotides align to TRBD2. The CDR3 runs to 14 residues. Trimming cost V 4 bases and J 2 bases; bases outside gene matches: 4. Germline V lookup: CDR1 MNHEY, CDR2 SMNVEV (reference sequence). This CDR3 is CASSWAGGPYEQYF. The CDR3 DNA is TGTGCCAGCAGTTGGGCGGGAGGACCCTACGAGCAGTACTTC.

This chain connects TRBV25-1 to TRBJ1-4; TRBD1 matches 9 bases. V shed 4 bases, J shed 13 bases, and the junction held 13 bases outside the gene matches. This CDR3 region has 15 residues. Germline loops: CDR1 MGHDK, CDR2 SYGVNS. The CDR3 region has the DNA TGTGCCAGCAGTGCCCTGGGGACAGGGAGCCTGGGACTGTTTTTT. It codes for CASSALGTGSLGLFF.

This clone turned up a few times. V and J are TRBV28 and TRBJ1-5; D might be TRBD1 (5 bases). Germline V gene data show CDR1 as MDHEN and CDR2 as SYDVKM. The CDR3 is made up of 15 amino acids. V was shortened by 7 bases and J by 0 bases, with 13 bases between the two germline ends. CDR3 residues: CASTWGLNSNQPQHF. DNA of the CDR3: TGTGCCAGCACCTGGGGACTAAATAGCAATCAGCCCCAGCATTTT.

The chain carries TRBV7-2 and TRBJ2-3, with no clear D. Looked up from germline, CDR1 is SGHTA and CDR2 is FQGNSA. The CDR3 loop spans 16 amino acids. V was pared by 0 bases and J by 0 bases, with 10 bases between. Written as DNA, the CDR3 is TGTGCCAGCAGCTTAGCGCAAAGCGCCAGCACAGATACGCAGTATTTT. It yields the protein CASSLAQSASTDTQYF.

V gene TRBV30 combines with J gene TRBJ2-5; 10 positions agree with TRBD1. The CDR3 totals 14 residues. CDR1 is GTSNPN and CDR2 is SVGIG in the germline V gene (reference sequence). CDR3 protein: CAEGRQGAEETQYF. The CDR3, as DNA: TGTGCAGAGGGCCGACAGGGGGCAGAGGAGACCCAGTACTTC.

J is TRBJ2-7 and V is TRBV2; TRBD1 might be the D (6 bases). V was trimmed by 8 bases and J by 4 bases, leaving 18 bases between them. The CDR3 spans 14 residues. The germline V gene encodes CDR1 SNHLY and CDR2 FYNNEI. The chain's CDR3 is CASEAVGRGYEQYF. For the CDR3, the DNA is TGTGCCAGCGAGGCTGTAGGCAGGGGTTACGAGCAGTACTTC.

This sequence joins TRBV2 and TRBJ1-2; weak D call: TRBD1 (6 bases). Germline CDR1 SNHLY, CDR2 FYNNEI. With 2 bases removed from V and 7 bases from J, the gap between germline ends came to 20 bases. The CDR3 consists of 16 residues. This CDR3 reads CASSEQRGALARGYTF. As DNA, the CDR3 is TGTGCCAGCAGTGAACAGCGGGGGGCACTTGCCCGTGGCTACACCTTC.

This clone was recorded only once. J is TRBJ1-2 and V is TRBV10-3; no clear D gene. The V end was cut by 0 bases, the J end by 5 bases, with 7 bases between. This CDR3 is 13 amino acids long. The germline V gene encodes CDR1 ENHRY and CDR2 SYGVKD. DNA for the CDR3: TGTGCCATCAGTGAGTCGAGGCTTTATGGCTACACCTTC. Its protein is CAISESRLYGYTF.

This clone has just one count. The V and J genes are TRBV6-2 or TRBV6-3 and TRBJ2-5, with a possible D match to TRBD1 (6 bases). This CDR3 comprises 14 residues. V was trimmed by 5 bases and J by 5 bases, leaving 15 bases between them. Germline CDR1 reads MNHEY; CDR2 reads SVGEGT. CDR3: CASSPMGASETQYF. CDR3 DNA sequence: TGTGCCAGCAGTCCCATGGGGGCGTCGGAGACCCAGTACTTC.

The gene calls are TRBV7-3 and TRBJ2-2; the D gene is possibly TRBD1 (5 bases). V was shortened by 4 bases and J by 3 bases, with 9 bases between the two germline ends. CDR1 is SGHTA, CDR2 FQGTGA, per germline. This CDR3 contains 14 residues. As DNA, the CDR3 is TGTGCCAGCAGCTCAGGGATAGACACCGGGGAGCTGTTTTTT. Amino acid sequence: CASSSGIDTGELFF. The complete variable domain, with remaining parts taken from reference TRBV7-3 and TRBJ2-2, reads GAGVSQTPSNKVTEKGKYVELRCDPISGHTALYWYRQSLGQGPEFLIYFQGTGAADDSGLPNDRFFAVRPEGSVSTLKIQRTERGDSAVYLCASSSGIDTGELFFGEGSRLTVL.

The chain is built from TRBV28 and TRBJ1-2, with 7 bases aligning to TRBD1. V lost 5 bases, J lost 5 bases, and 8 bases stayed unmatched. The length of the CDR3 is 14 residues. CDR1 MDHEN and CDR2 SYDVKM come from the germline V gene. The CDR3 DNA reads as TGTGCCAGCAGTCTATTCAACAGGGGATATGGCTACACCTTC. It specifies CASSLFNRGYGYTF.

The chain links TRBV2 to TRBJ1-1; D perhaps matches TRBD1 (6 bases). The length of the CDR3 is 14 residues. Trimming removed 8 bases at V and 1 base at J, with 14 bases between. Germline values: CDR1 SNHLY, CDR2 FYNNEI. DNA of the CDR3: TGTGCCAGCGCGGCCTACAGGGCGAACACTGAAGCTTTCTTT. This sequence encodes CASAAYRANTEAFF.

CDR3 loop: CATCGQMNTEAFF. In DNA, the CDR3 is TGTGCCACTTGCGGACAGATGAACACTGAAGCTTTCTTT. This chain connects TRBV6-5 to TRBJ1-1; weak D call: TRBD1 (6 bases). The CDR3 sequence is 13 residues long. Between the trimmed V and J ends, which lost 10 bases and 0 bases, there was a span of 12 bases. Per germline, CDR1 MNHEY and CDR2 SVGAGI.